This entry concerns a single TCR beta chain. Its target is unknown. This specimen belongs to a study of blood T cells in healthy people across ages. Germline V gene data show CDR1 as DFQATT and CDR2 as SNEGSKA (reference sequence). The V end was cut by 0 bases, the J end by 5 bases, with 8 bases between. This CDR3 has 13 residues. Overall study findings and caveats: Age brought a roughly linear fall in TCR beta diversity measured per million T cells. Researchers report that TCR beta diversity correlated strongly with naive T cell percentage. Bulk PBMC profiling left naive and antigen-experienced comparisons inconclusive.

Then a second PCR, running roughly 6 to 12 cycles, was carried out with a sample-barcoded 5' primer and a J-beta primer mix. Each of the cDNA molecules was tagged by a template-switch adaptor with 12 random nucleotides. MiXCR was run by TCRdb on the 5' RACE reads, yielding one entry per CDR3 protein. This table has approximately 700,000 distinct CDR3 sequences, about 30% appearing once. The chain employs TRBV20-1 and TRBJ2-1, with D unresolved. Sequenced: blood. This sequence was found in a woman of 80 years or more in good health. Here the CDR3 DNA reads TGCAGTGCTAGAGACCGGGCTAACAATGAGCAGTTCTTC. This encodes CSARDRANNEQFF.